The subject of this entry is one TCR beta chain. The data originate from a study of identical twins. Addition of a universal primer site occurred through template switching, and cDNA carried unique molecular identifiers. A single record per CDR3 protein comes from TCRdb applying MiXCR to the 5' RACE reads. The table lists 500,000 to 600,000 distinct CDR3 sequences, 20% to 25% of them singletons, with about 0.93% in the top ten. Trimming removed 6 bases from V and 9 bases from J; junction bases left unmatched: 8. Germline assignment: CDR1 DFQATT and CDR2 SNEGSKA (reference sequence). This CDR3 has 14 amino acids. These data are also associated with another study on T cells expressing NK-cell markers. That paper adds: Seven HCMV-seropositive donors and one seronegative donor made up the eight sequenced donors. A range of about 1.0-7.5% of CD8+ T cells consisted of dominant NKG2C+ clonotypes in more than five donors.

Input material: CD4+ T cells sorted from blood. This TCR came from a woman younger than 35 in good health. The rearrangement joins TRBV20-1 to TRBJ1-6, with 10 bases matching TRBD1. As DNA, the CDR3 is TGCAGTGCCCGTGGGGACAGGGGATCTTCACCCCTCCACTTT. This gives the protein CSARGDRGSSPLHF.